The 3 T cell receptor beta chains in this list originate from one sample, sequenced in a study of cytomegalovirus exposure and HLA in healthy donors. Use of 60 Vbeta and 13 Jbeta primers characterized the PCR. Profiling relied on immunoSEQ multiplex PCR, and the TCRdb table lists in-frame clones only, not all of them. Here the sample spans 150,000 to 200,000 clones, 80% to 85% being singletons. Sequenced: PBMCs. These receptors all stem from a woman aged 25 to 39 in good health and CMV-seronegative.

The CDR3 spells CASSRSGGEETQYF. DNA of the CDR3: TGTGCCAGCAGCCGTAGCGGGGGGGAAGAGACCCAGTACTTC. V gene TRBV7-2 combines with J gene TRBJ2-5; TRBD2 agrees at 11 bases. CDR1 is SGHTA and CDR2 is FQGNSA in the germline V gene. V lost 5 bases and J lost 3; bases outside the gene matches: 2. This CDR3 contains 14 residues.

The V and J genes are TRBV5-8 and TRBJ1-1, with 7 bases lining up with TRBD1. V lost 4 bases to trimming and J lost 0 bases; unmatched junction nucleotides: 12. The CDR3 loop spans 17 amino acids. Germline lookup yields CDR1 SGHTS and CDR2 YDEGEE. This CDR3 reads CASSRKGGRLLNTEAFF. The CDR3 region has the DNA TGTGCCAGCAGCCGGAAAGGGGGCCGACTACTGAACACTGAAGCTTTCTTT.

This chain connects TRBV19 to TRBJ2-7; 7 nucleotides agree with TRBD1. From germline, CDR1 is LNHDA and CDR2 SQIVND (reference sequence). The V segment lost 5 bases and the J segment 7 bases; nucleotides outside the gene matches: 8. The CDR3 is made up of 13 amino acids. DNA for the CDR3: TGTGCCAGTAGTTACTTCGGACAGGCAGAGCAGTACTTC. Translating gives CASSYFGQAEQYF.